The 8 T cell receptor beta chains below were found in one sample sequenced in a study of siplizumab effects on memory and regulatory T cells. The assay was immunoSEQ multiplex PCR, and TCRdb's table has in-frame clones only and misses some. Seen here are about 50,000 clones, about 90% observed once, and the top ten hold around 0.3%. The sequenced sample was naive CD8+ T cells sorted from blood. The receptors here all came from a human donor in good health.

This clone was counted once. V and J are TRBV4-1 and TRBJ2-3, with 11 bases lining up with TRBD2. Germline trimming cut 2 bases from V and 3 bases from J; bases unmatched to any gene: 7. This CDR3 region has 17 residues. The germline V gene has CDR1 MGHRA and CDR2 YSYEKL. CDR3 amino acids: CASSQTKTSGITDTQYF. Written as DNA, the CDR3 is TGCGCCAGCAGCCAAACAAAGACTAGCGGGATAACAGATACGCAGTATTTT.

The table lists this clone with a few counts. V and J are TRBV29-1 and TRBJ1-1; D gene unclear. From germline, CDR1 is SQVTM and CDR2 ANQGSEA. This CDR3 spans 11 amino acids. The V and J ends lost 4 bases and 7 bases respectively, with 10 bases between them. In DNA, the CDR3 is TGCAGCGTTGGCCAGCAACTTGAAGCTTTCTTT. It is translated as CSVGQQLEAFF.

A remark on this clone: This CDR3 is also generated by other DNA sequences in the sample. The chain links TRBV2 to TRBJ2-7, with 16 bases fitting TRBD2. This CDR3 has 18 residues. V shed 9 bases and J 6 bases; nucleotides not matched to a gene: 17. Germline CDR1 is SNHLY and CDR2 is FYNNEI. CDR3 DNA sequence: TGTGCCAGTAGACCGGGACTAGCGGGGGGGCCCAGGTTGAGCGAGCAGTACTTC. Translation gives CASRPGLAGGPRLSEQYF. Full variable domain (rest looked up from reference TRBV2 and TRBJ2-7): EPEVTQTPSHQVTQMGQEVILRCVPISNHLYFYWYRQILGQKVEFLVSFYNNEISEKSEIFDDQFSVERPDGSNFTLKIRSTKLEDSAMYFCASRPGLAGGPRLSEQYFGPGTRLTVT.

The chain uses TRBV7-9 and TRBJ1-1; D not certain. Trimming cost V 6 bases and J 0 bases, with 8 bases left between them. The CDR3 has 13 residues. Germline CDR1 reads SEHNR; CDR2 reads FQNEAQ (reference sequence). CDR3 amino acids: CASSWEMNTEAFF. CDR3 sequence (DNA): TGTGCCAGCAGTTGGGAGATGAACACTGAAGCTTTCTTT.

The CDR3 loop reads CASSPGLAGYEQYF. CDR3 nucleotides: TGTGCCAGCAGCCCGGGACTAGCGGGATACGAGCAGTACTTC. The gene calls are TRBV5-4 and TRBJ2-5; 13 nucleotides align to TRBD2. The end of the DNA aligns better with TRBJ2-7, so the J call may be wrong. Germline V gene lookup returns CDR1 SGHNT and CDR2 YYREEE (reference sequence). There are 14 residues in the CDR3.

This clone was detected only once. CDR3 in amino acids: CASSRTEGSTDTQYF. DNA for the CDR3: TGCGCCAGCAGCAGAACAGAGGGTAGCACAGATACGCAGTATTTT. The chain joins TRBV5-1 to TRBJ2-3, with TRBD2 as a possible D gene (5 bases). Germline V gene sequence: CDR1 SGHRS, CDR2 YFSETQ. There are 15 residues in the CDR3. Trimming cost V 4 bases and J 0 bases, with 12 bases left between them. Supplemented by reference TRBV5-1 and TRBJ2-3, the full variable domain reads KAGVTQTPRYLIKTRGQQVTLSCSPISGHRSVSWYQQTPGQGLQFLFEYFSETQRNKGNFPGRFSGRQFSNSRSEMNVSTLELGDSALYLCASSRTEGSTDTQYFGPGTRLTVL.

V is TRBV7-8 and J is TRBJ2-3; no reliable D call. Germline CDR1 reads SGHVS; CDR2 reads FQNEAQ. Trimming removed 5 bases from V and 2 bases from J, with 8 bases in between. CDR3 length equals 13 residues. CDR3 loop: CASSPLPTDTQYF. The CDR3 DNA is TGTGCCAGCAGCCCTCTCCCCACAGATACGCAGTATTTT.

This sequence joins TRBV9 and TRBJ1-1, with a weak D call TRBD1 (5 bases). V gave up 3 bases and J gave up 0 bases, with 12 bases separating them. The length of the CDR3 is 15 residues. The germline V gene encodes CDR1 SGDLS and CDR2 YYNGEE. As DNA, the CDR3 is TGTGCCAGCAGCGCCGGGACGTCCCTGAACACTGAAGCTTTCTTT. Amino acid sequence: CASSAGTSLNTEAFF.